One TCR beta chain is described in this entry. Its antigen is not known. Quantitative 5'-RACE with molecular barcodes generated TCR beta libraries. One entry per CDR3 protein results from TCRdb running MiXCR on the 5' RACE reads. This sample has under 250,000 distinct CDR3 sequences, with approximately 30% found just once. The data stem from a study of CD8 T cells in ankylosing spondylitis. Study-wide findings and caveats: Earlier reports found some motif variants in synovial fluid and blood in reactive arthritis. Blood of patients with ankylosing spondylitis appeared to be characterized by a TCR beta motif of eight highly homologous variants.

The source is a male donor with ankylosing spondylitis or in good health (not recorded which). What was sequenced was blood, either unsorted or a sorted T cell fraction (not recorded which).

For the CDR3, the DNA is TGTGCCAGCAGCGTATCTCAGGGTAATGAGCAGTTCTTC. Translating gives CASSVSQGNEQFF. The genes are TRBV9 and TRBJ2-1, with a possible D match to TRBD1 (5 bases). Germline V gene data show CDR1 as SGDLS and CDR2 as YYNGEE. Trimming cost V 1 base and J 7 bases, with 9 bases left between them. The CDR3 spans 13 residues.